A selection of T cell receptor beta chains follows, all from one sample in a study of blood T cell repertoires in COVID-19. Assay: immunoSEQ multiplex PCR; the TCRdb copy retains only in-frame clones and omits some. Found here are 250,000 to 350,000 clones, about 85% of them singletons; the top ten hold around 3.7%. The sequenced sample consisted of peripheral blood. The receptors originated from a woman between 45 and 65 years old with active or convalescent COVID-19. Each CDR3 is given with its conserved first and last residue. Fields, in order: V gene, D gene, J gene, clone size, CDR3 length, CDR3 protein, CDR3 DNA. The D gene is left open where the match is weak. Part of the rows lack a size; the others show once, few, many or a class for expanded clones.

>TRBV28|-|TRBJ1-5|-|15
CASSRKGGVNQPQHF
TGTGCCAGCAGCCGGAAGGGGGGGGTCAATCAGCCCCAGCATTTT
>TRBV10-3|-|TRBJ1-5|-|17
CAISEAGGIRGNQPQHF
TGTGCCATCAGTGAAGCTGGAGGGATTAGAGGCAATCAGCCCCAGCATTTT
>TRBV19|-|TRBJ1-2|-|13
CASSISADTLYTF
TGTGCCAGTAGTATTTCGGCCGACACCCTCTACACCTTC
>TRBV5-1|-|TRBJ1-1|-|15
CASSPTLGNQGEAFF
TGCGCCAGCAGCCCCACCTTGGGGAATCAGGGTGAAGCTTTCTTT
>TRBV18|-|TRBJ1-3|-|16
CASSRGVTSSGNTIYF
TGTGCCAGCTCCAGGGGAGTCACGAGCTCTGGAAACACCATATATTTT
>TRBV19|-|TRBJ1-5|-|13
CASSRGGAQPQHF
TGTGCCAGTAGCAGGGGAGGGGCTCAGCCCCAGCATTTT
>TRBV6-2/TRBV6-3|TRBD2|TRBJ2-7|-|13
CASSRGGSYEQYF
TGTGCCAGCAGCCGCGGGGGCTCCTACGAGCAGTACTTC
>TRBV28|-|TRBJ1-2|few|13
CASLSTRPGGYTF
TGTGCCAGCCTTTCGACAAGGCCGGGGGGCTACACCTTC
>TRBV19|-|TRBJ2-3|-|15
CASRSLGRSTDTQYF
TGTGCCAGTAGATCCTTGGGGCGCAGCACAGATACGCAGTATTTT
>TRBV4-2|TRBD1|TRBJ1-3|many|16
CASSQDRGSSGNTIYF
TGTGCCAGCAGCCAAGACAGGGGGTCCTCTGGAAACACCATATATTTT
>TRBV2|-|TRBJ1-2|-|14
CASSVLSDPYGYTF
TGTGCCAGCAGTGTACTAAGCGACCCCTATGGCTACACCTTC
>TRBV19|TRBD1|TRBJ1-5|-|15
CASSTGTGNPQPQHF
TGTGCCAGTAGTACCGGGACAGGGAATCCTCAGCCCCAGCATTTT
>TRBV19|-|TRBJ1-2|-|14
CASSTLDSNYGYTF
TGTGCCAGTAGTACCCTGGACAGCAACTATGGCTACACCTTC
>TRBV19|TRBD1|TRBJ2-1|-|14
CASSISRGSYEQFF
TGTGCCAGTAGTATAAGCAGGGGGAGTTATGAGCAGTTCTTC
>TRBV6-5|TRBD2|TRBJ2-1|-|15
CASRGLAGAYNEQFF
TGTGCCAGCAGAGGACTAGCGGGAGCCTACAATGAGCAGTTCTTC
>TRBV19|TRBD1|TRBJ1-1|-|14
CASSNRGSNTEAFF
TGTGCCAGTAGTAACAGGGGCTCGAACACTGAAGCTTTCTTT
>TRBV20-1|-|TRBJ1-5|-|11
CSASRGEPQHF
TGCAGTGCTAGTAGGGGTGAGCCCCAGCATTTT
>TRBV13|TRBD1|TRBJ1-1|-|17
CASSSAEWFTGEPEAFF
TGTGCCAGCAGCTCCGCTGAATGGTTCACAGGGGAGCCTGAAGCTTTCTTT
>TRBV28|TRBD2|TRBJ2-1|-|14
CASGPLADYNEQFF
TGTGCCAGCGGCCCACTAGCGGACTACAATGAGCAGTTCTTC
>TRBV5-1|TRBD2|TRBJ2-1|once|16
CASSLAGGRGYNEQFF
TGCGCCAGCAGCTTGGCCGGCGGGAGGGGTTACAATGAGCAGTTCTTC
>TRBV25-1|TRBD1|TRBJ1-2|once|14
CASRPIGQVYGYTF
TGTGCCAGCAGACCCATTGGACAGGTCTATGGCTACACCTTC
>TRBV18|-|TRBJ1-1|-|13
CASSPVQVAEAFF
TGTGCCAGCTCACCTGTACAGGTGGCTGAAGCTTTCTTT
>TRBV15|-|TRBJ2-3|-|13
CATSRAPADTQYF
TGTGCCACCAGCAGAGCCCCAGCAGATACGCAGTATTTT
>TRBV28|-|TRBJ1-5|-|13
CASSLGWRQPQHF
TGTGCCAGCAGTTTAGGGTGGAGGCAGCCCCAGCATTTT
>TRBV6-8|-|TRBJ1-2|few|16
CASSYIEAGVDDGYTF
TGTGCCAGCAGTTATATTGAGGCGGGAGTGGATGATGGCTACACCTTC
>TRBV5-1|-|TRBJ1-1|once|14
CASSLSPFVTEAFF
TGCGCCAGCAGCTTGTCCCCCTTCGTCACTGAAGCTTTCTTT
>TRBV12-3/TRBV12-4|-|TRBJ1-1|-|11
CASIERGGAFF
TGTGCCAGCATCGAGAGAGGTGGAGCTTTCTTT
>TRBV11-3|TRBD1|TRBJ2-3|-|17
CASRQRGRRLCTDTQYF
TGTGCCAGCCGACAGAGGGGGCGACGCCTTTGCACAGATACGCAGTATTTT
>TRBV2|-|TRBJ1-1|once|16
CASSGYGRDMNTEAFF
TGTGCCAGCAGTGGATATGGGCGGGATATGAACACTGAAGCTTTCTTT
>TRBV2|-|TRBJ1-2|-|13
CASSAAQNYGYTF
TGTGCCAGCAGTGCGGCACAGAACTATGGCTACACCTTC
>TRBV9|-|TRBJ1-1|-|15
CASSVEADMNTEAFF
TGTGCCAGCAGCGTAGAGGCAGACATGAACACTGAAGCTTTCTTT
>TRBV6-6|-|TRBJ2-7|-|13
CASSYALAYEQYF
TGTGCCAGCAGTTATGCACTGGCCTACGAGCAGTACTTC
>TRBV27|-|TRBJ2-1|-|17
CASSPGTGEITYNEQFF
TGTGCCAGCAGTCCCGGCACAGGCGAAATAACCTACAATGAGCAGTTCTTC
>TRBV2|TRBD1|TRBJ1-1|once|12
CASSVPGQEAFF
TGTGCCAGCAGCGTCCCGGGACAGGAAGCTTTCTTT
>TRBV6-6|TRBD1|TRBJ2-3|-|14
CASRDRGETDTQYF
TGTGCCAGCAGGGACAGGGGTGAGACAGATACGCAGTATTTT
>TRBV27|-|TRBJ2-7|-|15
CASSSRSHSSYEQYF
TGTGCCAGCAGTTCTCGGAGCCATAGCTCCTACGAGCAGTACTTC
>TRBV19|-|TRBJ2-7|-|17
CASSIRLSAGNTYEQYF
TGTGCCAGTAGTATAAGGTTATCGGCAGGGAACACCTACGAGCAGTACTTC
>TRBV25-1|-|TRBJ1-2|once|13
CASSGRGEGGYTF
TGTGCCAGCAGTGGTCGCGGGGAGGGTGGCTACACCTTC
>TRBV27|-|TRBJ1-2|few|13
CASSSPSREGYTF
TGTGCCAGCAGTTCCCCCTCCCGGGAAGGCTACACCTTC
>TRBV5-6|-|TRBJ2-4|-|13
CASSSSTKNIQYF
TGTGCCAGCAGCTCGTCTACCAAAAACATTCAGTACTTC
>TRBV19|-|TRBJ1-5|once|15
CASSIMRGGGQPQHF
TGTGCCAGTAGTATAATGCGGGGTGGGGGTCAGCCCCAGCATTTT
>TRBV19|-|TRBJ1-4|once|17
CASSSPGHAATNEKLFF
TGTGCCAGTAGTTCCCCGGGACACGCCGCAACTAATGAAAAACTGTTTTTT
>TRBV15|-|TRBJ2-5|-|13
CATSRGQGETQYF
TGTGCCACCAGCAGAGGGCAGGGGGAGACCCAGTACTTC
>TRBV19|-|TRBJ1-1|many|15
CASSFEGRRNTEAFF
TGTGCCAGTAGTTTCGAGGGGAGGAGGAACACTGAAGCTTTCTTT
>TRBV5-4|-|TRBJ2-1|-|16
CASSSGEGSFYNEQFF
TGTGCCAGCAGCTCGGGAGAGGGCTCCTTTTACAATGAGCAGTTCTTC
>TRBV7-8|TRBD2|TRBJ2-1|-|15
CASSPGLAGDGEQFF
TGTGCCAGCAGCCCCGGACTAGCGGGAGACGGTGAGCAGTTCTTC
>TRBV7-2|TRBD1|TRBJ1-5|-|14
CASSFDRGDQPQHF
TGTGCCAGCAGCTTCGACAGGGGGGATCAGCCCCAGCATTTT
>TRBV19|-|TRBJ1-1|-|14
CASRPGRGGTEAFF
TGTGCCAGTAGACCGGGGAGGGGTGGCACTGAAGCTTTCTTT
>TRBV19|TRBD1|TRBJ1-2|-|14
CASSIDRGQYGYTF
TGTGCCAGTAGTATCGACAGGGGACAGTATGGCTACACCTTC
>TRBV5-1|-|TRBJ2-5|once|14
CASSLAGSKKTQYF
TGCGCCAGCAGCTTGGCGGGGAGTAAAAAGACCCAGTACTTC
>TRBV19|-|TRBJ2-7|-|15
CASSTQVFGGNEQYF
TGTGCCAGTAGTACCCAGGTTTTCGGAGGGAACGAGCAGTACTTC
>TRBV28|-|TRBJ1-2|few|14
CASSLNQGGYGYTF
TGTGCCAGCAGTTTAAACCAGGGTGGCTATGGCTACACCTTC
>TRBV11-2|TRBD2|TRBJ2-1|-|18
CASSLDGTSAFSYNEQFF
TGTGCCAGCAGCTTAGACGGGACTAGCGCCTTCTCCTACAATGAGCAGTTCTTC
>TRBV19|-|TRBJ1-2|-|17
CASTVKLRQQANYGYTF
TGTGCCAGTACGGTAAAACTACGACAGCAAGCTAACTATGGCTACACCTTC
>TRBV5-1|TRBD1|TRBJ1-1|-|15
CASSTLTGLVTEAFF
TGCGCCAGCAGCACACTGACAGGGTTGGTCACTGAAGCTTTCTTT